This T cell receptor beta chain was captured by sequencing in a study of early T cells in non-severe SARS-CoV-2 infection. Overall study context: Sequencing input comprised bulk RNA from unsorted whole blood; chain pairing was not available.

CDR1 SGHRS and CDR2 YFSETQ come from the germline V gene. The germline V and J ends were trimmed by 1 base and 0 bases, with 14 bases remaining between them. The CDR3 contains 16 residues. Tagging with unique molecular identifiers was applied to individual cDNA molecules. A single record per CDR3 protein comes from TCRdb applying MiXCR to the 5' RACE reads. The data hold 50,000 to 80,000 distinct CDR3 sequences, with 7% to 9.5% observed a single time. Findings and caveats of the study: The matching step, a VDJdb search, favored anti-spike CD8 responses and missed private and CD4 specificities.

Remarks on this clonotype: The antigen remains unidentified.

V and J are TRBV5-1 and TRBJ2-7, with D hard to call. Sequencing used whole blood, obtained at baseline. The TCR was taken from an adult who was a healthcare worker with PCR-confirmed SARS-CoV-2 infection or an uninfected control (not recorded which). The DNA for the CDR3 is TGCGCCAGCAGCTTGTGGGTACCGCAGACCTCCTACGAGCAGTACTTC. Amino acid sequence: CASSLWVPQTSYEQYF.